Presented here are 16 T cell receptor beta chains from one specimen sequenced in a study of beta chain features in type 1 diabetes. Since all of the isolated RNA was reverse transcribed, expressed TCRB transcripts were what got sequenced. Sequencing used immunoSEQ multiplex PCR; TCRdb keeps in-frame clones, though not all of them. The data contain 60,000 to 75,000 clones, around three fifths of them singletons. Sequencing was done on a sample of Tregs from blood. These receptors were collected from a woman between 18 and 30 years old in good health.

This clone was counted between two and nine times. The chain combines TRBV19 with TRBJ2-2; no firm D call. The CDR3 loop spans 14 amino acids. V gave up 8 bases and J gave up 0 bases, with 10 bases separating them. The germline V gene encodes CDR1 LNHDA and CDR2 SQIVND (reference sequence). The CDR3: CASLRLANTGELFF. CDR3 nucleotide sequence: TGTGCCAGTCTGAGACTCGCGAACACCGGGGAGCTGTTTTTT.

J is TRBJ1-1 and V is TRBV6-5; D possibly corresponds to TRBD1 (5 bases). Germline V lookup: CDR1 MNHEY, CDR2 SVGAGI. This CDR3 contains 15 residues. Trimming removed 2 bases from V and 3 bases from J, with 13 bases in between. DNA of the CDR3: TGTGCCAGCAGTTACCAGGTACGGGGGTACACTGAAGCTTTCTTT. Protein product: CASSYQVRGYTEAFF.

The chain combines TRBV9 with TRBJ2-1; 8 bases map to TRBD1. Germline CDR1 and CDR2: SGDLS and YYNGEE. The CDR3 extends over 15 amino acids. The J segment lost 9 bases and the V segment lost 4 bases, leaving 12 bases of the junction unmatched. CDR3 in amino acids: CASSLSGGVLFEQFF. In DNA, the CDR3 is TGTGCCAGCAGCCTTTCAGGGGGCGTATTGTTTGAGCAGTTCTTC.

The chain has TRBV7-9 and TRBJ1-2; the match to TRBD1 covers 7 bases. The CDR3 contains 14 residues. Trimming at V came to 5 bases and at J to 4 bases, leaving 7 bases not matched to a gene. The germline CDR1 and CDR2 sequences are SEHNR and FQNEAQ (reference sequence). DNA of the CDR3: TGTGCCAGCAGCAAGGACAGGTTCTTCTATGGCTACACCTTC. It specifies CASSKDRFFYGYTF.

The chain combines TRBV7-8 with TRBJ2-7, with D possibly TRBD2 on 6 matching bases. The germline V gene encodes CDR1 SGHVS and CDR2 FQNEAQ. Trimming removed 0 bases at V and 2 bases at J, with 8 bases between. This CDR3 spans 14 amino acids. CDR3 nucleotide sequence: TGTGCCAGCAGCTTAGCGCGACTAGCCTACGAGCAGTACTTC. It encodes CASSLARLAYEQYF.

The chain couples TRBV2 to TRBJ1-4, with 10 nucleotides matching TRBD1. The CDR3 loop spans 14 amino acids. CDR1 is SNHLY, CDR2 FYNNEI, per germline. J gave up 7 bases and V 6 bases, and 5 bases lay outside the gene matches. The CDR3 protein is CASSRDRGAEKLFF. The CDR3 nucleotides are TGTGCCAGCAGCCGGGACAGGGGAGCTGAAAAACTGTTTTTT.

This clone was counted between two and nine times. The chain carries TRBV2 and TRBJ1-1; D is unclear. The CDR3 runs to 14 residues. Trimming took 3 bases from V and 0 from J, leaving 8 bases between them. CDR1 and CDR2 from the germline V gene are SNHLY and FYNNEI. CDR3 DNA sequence: TGTGCCAGCAGTGAGTCTACCGTGAACACTGAAGCTTTCTTT. Amino acids: CASSESTVNTEAFF. Variable domain in full (rest from reference TRBV2 and TRBJ1-1): EPEVTQTPSHQVTQMGQEVILRCVPISNHLYFYWYRQILGQKVEFLVSFYNNEISEKSEIFDDQFSVERPDGSNFTLKIRSTKLEDSAMYFCASSESTVNTEAFFGQGTRLTVV.

In its sample, this clone was seen a few times. The rearrangement joins TRBV7-2 to TRBJ1-1, with D possibly matching TRBD1 (5 bases). CDR1 is SGHTA, CDR2 FQGNSA, per germline. Trimming took off 0 bases at V and 3 bases at J, with 11 bases between the two ends. The CDR3 is 15 amino acids. The DNA of the CDR3 is TGTGCCAGCAGCTTAGCCGGGTCAGGGTACACTGAAGCTTTCTTT. It codes for CASSLAGSGYTEAFF.

The chain recombines TRBV10-1 with TRBJ1-2; a weak D match, TRBD1 (5 bases). CDR1 WNHNN and CDR2 SYGVQD come from the germline V gene (reference sequence). Trimming cost V 6 bases and J 7 bases, with 21 bases left between them. The CDR3 runs to 15 residues. The CDR3 coding sequence is TGCGCCAGCAGCTGGACATATGCCGACTCTGGTGGCTACACCTTC. Residues: CASSWTYADSGGYTF.

The chain joins TRBV5-1 to TRBJ1-2; D possibly corresponds to TRBD1 (5 bases). Trimming took 0 bases from V and 4 from J, leaving 10 bases between them. Germline assignment: CDR1 SGHRS and CDR2 YFSETQ. The CDR3 totals 14 residues. In nucleotides, the CDR3 is TGCGCCAGCAGCTTGGCAGGGACTGCCTATGGCTACACCTTC. Amino acids: CASSLAGTAYGYTF.

This clone was counted between two and nine times. The rearrangement uses TRBV11-2 and TRBJ2-7; tentative D call: TRBD2 (5 bases). The germline CDR1 and CDR2 sequences are SGHAT and FQNNGV. The CDR3 loop spans 15 amino acids. Trimming took off 5 bases at V and 2 bases at J, with 16 bases between the two ends. In DNA form, the CDR3 reads TGTGCCAGCAGCCCAACTAGTAAGGTGGCCTACGAGCAGTACTTC. Translation gives CASSPTSKVAYEQYF.

In DNA form, the CDR3 reads TGTGCCAGCAGCTTCGGGGTTAGCTCTGGGGCCAACGTCCTGACTTTC. This sequence encodes CASSFGVSSGANVLTF. This rearrangement joins TRBV11-2 to TRBJ2-6; TRBD2 might be the D (5 bases). Germline V lookup: CDR1 SGHAT, CDR2 FQNNGV. The CDR3 is 16 amino acids. V was trimmed by 3 bases and J by 0 bases, leaving 9 bases between them.

The chain has TRBV29-1 and TRBJ2-5; D possibly corresponds to TRBD1 (6 bases). Per germline, CDR1 SQVTM and CDR2 ANQGSEA. This CDR3 is built from 14 residues. Trimming pared 8 bases from V and 2 bases from J, leaving 18 bases between. The CDR3 DNA follows: TGCAGCTCCGGAGAGGGGGTGCTACAAGAGACCCAGTACTTC. Protein: CSSGEGVLQETQYF.

The chain recombines TRBV11-2 with TRBJ2-5; 9 positions match TRBD2. Germline CDR1 is SGHAT and CDR2 is FQNNGV. CDR3 length: 15 amino acids. V was clipped by 5 bases and J by 5 bases; unmatched bases: 9. The CDR3 region is CASSISGGGMETQYF. CDR3 DNA: TGTGCCAGCAGCATTAGCGGGGGCGGGATGGAGACCCAGTACTTC.

CDR3 nucleotide sequence: TGTGCCAGCAGCTTAGCCGGGACAGGAATAACCTACGAGCAGTACTTC. It yields the protein CASSLAGTGITYEQYF. The gene calls are TRBV7-2 and TRBJ2-7; 8 positions agree with TRBD1. V shed 0 bases and J 2 bases; nucleotides not matched to a gene: 6. The CDR3 covers 16 residues. Per germline, CDR1 SGHTA and CDR2 FQGNSA.

The chain combines TRBV7-2 with TRBJ2-3, with TRBD1 matching 7 bases. J lost 2 bases, V lost 5 bases, and 4 bases had no gene match. Germline CDR1 SGHTA, CDR2 FQGNSA. The CDR3 is made up of 14 amino acids. The CDR3 DNA is TGTGCCAGCAGCCGGGACAGATACACAGATACGCAGTATTTT. Protein product: CASSRDRYTDTQYF.